Below are 11 T cell receptor beta chains sequenced from a single sample in a study of cytomegalovirus exposure and HLA in healthy donors. Researchers ran the PCR with 60 Vbeta and 13 Jbeta primers. Method: immunoSEQ multiplex PCR; TCRdb's copy keeps in-frame clones and lacks some. The sample gives over 85,000 clones, roughly 76% of which show up once; approximately 2% is in the top ten. Material: PBMCs. These receptors all stem from a man aged 40-50 years in good health and CMV-seronegative.

The chain links TRBV5-6 to TRBJ2-4; maybe TRBD1 (5 bases). Deletions cut 0 bases from V and 12 bases from J, with 10 bases between. This CDR3 has 12 residues. In germline, CDR1 is SGHDT, CDR2 YYEEEE. The CDR3 nucleotides are TGTGCCAGCAGCTTGGCAGGGTTAGATCAGTACTTC. Translation: CASSLAGLDQYF.

The CDR3 region has the DNA TGTGCCAGCAGCCAGAGTATCGGGACAGGGGCTAACTATGGCTACACCTTC. It translates to CASSQSIGTGANYGYTF. This chain connects TRBV4-2 to TRBJ1-2; 10 positions match TRBD1. Germline V CDR1 and CDR2: LGHNA, YNFKEQ. The V segment lost 3 bases and the J segment 0 bases; nucleotides outside the gene matches: 7. There are 17 residues in the CDR3.

V usage is TRBV6-7 and J usage is TRBJ2-3; 7 nucleotides agree with TRBD2. TRBV6-7 is an ORF, and what it does is uncertain. The ends lost 6 bases at V and 1 base at J; junction bases unmatched: 7. This CDR3 comprises 15 residues. CDR3 nucleotides: TGTGCCAGCAGCCCCGAGGCGGGAGGCACAGATACGCAGTATTTT. Translating gives CASSPEAGGTDTQYF.

This chain joins TRBV9 and TRBJ2-3; TRBD2 agrees at 9 bases. V was pared by 0 bases and J by 1 base, with 3 bases of the junction left unmatched. CDR1 is SGDLS, CDR2 YYNGEE, per germline. The CDR3 has 16 residues. CDR3 sequence (DNA): TGTGCCAGCAGCGTAGGAGTAGCGGGGGGCACAGATACGCAGTATTTT. Translation gives CASSVGVAGGTDTQYF.

The V and J genes are TRBV5-3 and TRBJ1-2, with 10 bases aligning to TRBD1. Being an ORF, TRBV5-3 has a function that is uncertain. This CDR3 comprises 17 residues. V shed 3 bases, J shed 2 bases, and the junction held 10 bases outside the gene matches. The chain's CDR3 is CARSSGTGAGINYGYTF. DNA of the CDR3: TGTGCCAGAAGCTCCGGGACAGGGGCCGGAATCAACTATGGCTACACCTTC.

This clone was seen a few times. The genes are TRBV30 and TRBJ2-5; D is uncertain. The length of the CDR3 is 13 residues. Germline V gives CDR1 GTSNPN, CDR2 SVGIG (reference sequence). V lost 1 base to trimming and J lost 1 base, with 7 bases between them. The CDR3 nucleotides are TGTGCCTGGAGTGGTTCCAGCCAAGAGACCCAGTACTTC. Protein sequence: CAWSGSSQETQYF.

The chain recombines TRBV5-1 with TRBJ2-3; D perhaps matches TRBD1 (5 bases). Germline CDR1 is SGHRS and CDR2 is YFSETQ. V shed 6 bases and J shed 6 bases, with 11 bases lying between them. This CDR3 has 12 residues. CDR3 residues: CASKQGRDTQYF. The CDR3 nucleotides read TGCGCCAGCAAGCAGGGTAGGGATACGCAGTATTTT.

The rearrangement links TRBV10-3 to TRBJ1-6; D is possibly TRBD1 (6 bases). CDR3 length equals 15 residues. Per the germline V gene, CDR1 is ENHRY and CDR2 is SYGVKD. Trimming shortened V by 5 bases and J by 6 bases, and 14 bases separated the two germline ends. The CDR3 loop is CAISNRASGNSPLHF. CDR3 DNA sequence: TGTGCCATCAGTAACAGGGCTTCGGGTAATTCACCCCTCCACTTT.

This chain connects TRBV7-6 to TRBJ1-1; D is ambiguous. V was cut by 5 bases and J by 5 bases, with 12 bases left in between. The germline V gene has CDR1 SGHVS and CDR2 FNYEAQ. There are 13 residues in the CDR3. DNA for the CDR3: TGTGCCAGCAGCGGAGAAGCGTATACTGAAGCTTTCTTT. This codes for CASSGEAYTEAFF.

This clone appeared a single time. The rearrangement joins TRBV5-1 to TRBJ1-4; D not certain. V gave up 0 bases and J gave up 6 bases, with 15 bases separating them. Germline V lookup: CDR1 SGHRS, CDR2 YFSETQ. This CDR3 spans 16 amino acids. CDR3 bases: TGCGCCAGCAGCTTGGGTATGGGCGGGAAGGATGAAAAACTGTTTTTT. Protein sequence: CASSLGMGGKDEKLFF.

This rearrangement joins TRBV7-3 to TRBJ2-5; 8 bases are shared with TRBD1. Unmatched junction bases numbered 9, after V lost 4 bases and J lost 2 bases. The germline gives CDR1 SGHTA, CDR2 FQGTGA. This CDR3 has 16 amino acids. As DNA, the CDR3 is TGTGCCAGCAGCTCCGGAGTCGGACAGGGTCAAGAGACCCAGTACTTC. It yields the protein CASSSGVGQGQETQYF.